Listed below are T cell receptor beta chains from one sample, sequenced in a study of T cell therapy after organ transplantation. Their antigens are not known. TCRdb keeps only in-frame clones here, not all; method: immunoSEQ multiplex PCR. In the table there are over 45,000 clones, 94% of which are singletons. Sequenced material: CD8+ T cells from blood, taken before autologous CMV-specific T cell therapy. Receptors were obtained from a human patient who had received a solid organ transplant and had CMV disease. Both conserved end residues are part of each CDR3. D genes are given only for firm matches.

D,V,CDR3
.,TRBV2,CASTPSEEANYGYTF
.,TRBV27,CASMISGAWFEQYF
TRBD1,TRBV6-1,CASKQPGQGHGTLHF
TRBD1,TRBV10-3,CAVAEGALHQPQHF
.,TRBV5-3,CARSLSDANYGYTF
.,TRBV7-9,CASSLSNQPQHF
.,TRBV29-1,CSVEVGGMNTEAFF
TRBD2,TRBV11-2,CASSLDRGLAGDEQFF
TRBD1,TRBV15,CATSLRSGQGEKQYF
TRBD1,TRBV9,CASSVVGQGAPGELFF
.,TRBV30,CALSGGYNQPQHF
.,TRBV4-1,CASSQAGSGNTIYF
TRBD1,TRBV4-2,CASSLIRTGENTEAFF
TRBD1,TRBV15,CATSGGTGAYEQYF
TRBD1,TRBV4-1,CASNPGQGPNEQFF
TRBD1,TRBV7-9,CASSLRTGNTEAFF
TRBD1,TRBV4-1,CASSLRPGQGVYGYTF
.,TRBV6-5,CASSYSRGPDTQYF
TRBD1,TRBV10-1,CASSDPPGTGFIEQYF
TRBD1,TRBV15,CATSTSGQGGTDTQYF
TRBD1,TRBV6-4,CASSDRQGPYTEAFF
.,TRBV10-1,CASSDRDYNEQFF
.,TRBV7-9,CASSLAPGTPNTEAFF
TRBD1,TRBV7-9,CASSGVGQGAPPSNTEAFF
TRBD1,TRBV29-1,CSVEWGDGQGGYEQYF
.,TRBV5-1,CASSPQETQYF
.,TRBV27,CASCSQNYEQYF
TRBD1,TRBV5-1,CASSLSQGAHGYTF
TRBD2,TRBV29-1,CSVGPTSERPDTQYF
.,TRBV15,CATSGFGGETEAFF
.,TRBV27,CASSLLPATLFYGYTF
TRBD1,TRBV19,CASSTGQGVYEQYF
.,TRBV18,CASSPPSGGGHEQYF
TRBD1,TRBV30,CAWSPDRGYYGYTF
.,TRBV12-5,CASGPERPGLLKYEQYF
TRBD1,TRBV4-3,CASSQDEDRVVGYTF
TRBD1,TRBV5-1,CASSSGQGTTYEQYF
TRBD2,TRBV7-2,CASGGLASYNEQFF
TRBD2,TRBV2,CAGGTSGSVEQYF
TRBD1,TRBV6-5,CASSVQGHEQYF
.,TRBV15,CATSSATVRRDEQYF
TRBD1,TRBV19,CASSSTNRGREFQPQHF
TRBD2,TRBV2,CASEKAVAGGTYEQYF
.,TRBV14,CASSQVRGPNEKLFF
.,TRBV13,CASSFSGLGMGEQYF
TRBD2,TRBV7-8,CASSLIGRDTGELFF
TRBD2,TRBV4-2,CASRAGLDEQYF
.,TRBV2,CASIMGENTEAFF
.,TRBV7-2,CASSLSPRGDEQYF
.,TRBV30,CAWSVGAGPYEQYF